The entry that follows covers one T cell receptor beta chain sequence. The table came from immunoSEQ multiplex PCR; TCRdb's copy has only in-frame clones and leaves some out. The sample has 490,000 or so clones; about 88% are singletons. These data come from a study of blood T cell repertoires in COVID-19. The CDR3 covers 16 residues. The germline V gene encodes CDR1 LNHDA and CDR2 SQIVND (reference sequence). V lost 6 bases, J lost 1 base, and 7 bases stayed unmatched. The origin of this receptor is a woman in her sixties or seventies who had recovered from COVID-19. Material for sequencing was PBMCs or T cells enriched from blood (not recorded which). The chain links TRBV19 to TRBJ1-5; 9 bases line up with TRBD1. The CDR3 DNA sequence: TGTGCCAGTAGCCCGACCGGGACAGGGAGCAATCAGCCCCAGCATTTT. It codes for CASSPTGTGSNQPQHF.